This TCR beta chain was captured by sequencing in a study of neurological immune-mediated disorders. This clonotype showed up many times. Germline V gene data show CDR1 as DFQATT and CDR2 as SNEGSKA (reference sequence). The V end lost 6 bases, the J end lost 7 bases, and 18 bases lay between the germline ends. This CDR3 is built from 13 residues. In every sequencing run, more than 160 million TCR-beta sequences were generated from 15-18 subjects. TCRdb passed the 5' RACE reads through MiXCR, listing each CDR3 protein once. This sample yields tens of thousands of distinct CDR3 sequences, of which 3% to 3.5% are seen a single time; 6% to 7.5% belongs to the top ten.

The source of this sequence is a woman aged 25 to 39 with multiple sclerosis. Sequences were obtained from PBMCs. The gene calls are TRBV20-1 and TRBJ2-5; no definite D call. CDR3 amino acids: CSAQKVQPPTQYF. CDR3 coding DNA: TGCAGTGCCCAGAAGGTACAGCCCCCGACCCAGTACTTC.